This T cell receptor (beta chain) was captured by sequencing in a study of blood T cell repertoires in COVID-19. Study summary: PBMCs, B-cell-depleted T cells, or T cells provided the cDNA or gDNA that made up the material.

The CDR3 sequence is 15 residues long. Germline V gives CDR1 LNHDA, CDR2 SQIVND (reference sequence). V lost 0 bases and J lost 7, with 12 bases in between. As processed by the authors: Amplification of reference gene primers provided the estimated nucleated cell counts. Sequenced by immunoSEQ multiplex PCR; TCRdb stores in-frame clones only, minus some. V, J and clone size are those of that table, while D and trimming were read from the DNA. Here the sample spans a few hundred thousand clones, approximately 90% being singletons. This clonotype was sampled from a woman between 40 and 50 years old who had been exposed to COVID-19. V and J are TRBV19 and TRBJ2-2; possible D gene TRBD2, 6 bases. What was sequenced was PBMCs or T cells enriched from blood (not recorded which). The CDR3 region is CASSIDYGGGGELFF. In DNA form, the CDR3 reads TGTGCCAGTAGTATAGATTACGGGGGAGGCGGGGAGCTGTTTTTT.